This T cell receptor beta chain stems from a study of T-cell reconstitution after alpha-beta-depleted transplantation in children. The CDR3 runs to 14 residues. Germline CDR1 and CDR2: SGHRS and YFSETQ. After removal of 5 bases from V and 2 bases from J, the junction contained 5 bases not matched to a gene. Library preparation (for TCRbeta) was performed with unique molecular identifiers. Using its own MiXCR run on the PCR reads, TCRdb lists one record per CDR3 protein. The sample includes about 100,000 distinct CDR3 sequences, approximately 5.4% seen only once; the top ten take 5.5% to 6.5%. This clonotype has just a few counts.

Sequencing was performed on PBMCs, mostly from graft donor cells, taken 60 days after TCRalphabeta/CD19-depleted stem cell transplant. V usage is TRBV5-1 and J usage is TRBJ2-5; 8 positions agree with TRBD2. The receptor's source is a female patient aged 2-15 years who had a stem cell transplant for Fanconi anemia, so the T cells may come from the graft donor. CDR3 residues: CASSYTSGQETQYF. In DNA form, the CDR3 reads TGCGCCAGCAGTTATACTAGCGGTCAAGAGACCCAGTACTTC.